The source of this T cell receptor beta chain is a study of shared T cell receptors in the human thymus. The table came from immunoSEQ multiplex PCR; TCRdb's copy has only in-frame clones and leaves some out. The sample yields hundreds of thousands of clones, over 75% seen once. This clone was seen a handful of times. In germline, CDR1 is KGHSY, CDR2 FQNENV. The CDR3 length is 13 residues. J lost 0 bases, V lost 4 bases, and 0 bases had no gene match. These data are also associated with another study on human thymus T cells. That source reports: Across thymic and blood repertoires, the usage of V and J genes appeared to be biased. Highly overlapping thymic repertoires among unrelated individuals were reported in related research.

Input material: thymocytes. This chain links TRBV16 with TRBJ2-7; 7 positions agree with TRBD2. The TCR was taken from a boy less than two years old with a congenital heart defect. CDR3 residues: CASSREGSYEQYF. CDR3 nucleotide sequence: TGTGCCAGCAGCCGGGAGGGCTCCTACGAGCAGTACTTC.